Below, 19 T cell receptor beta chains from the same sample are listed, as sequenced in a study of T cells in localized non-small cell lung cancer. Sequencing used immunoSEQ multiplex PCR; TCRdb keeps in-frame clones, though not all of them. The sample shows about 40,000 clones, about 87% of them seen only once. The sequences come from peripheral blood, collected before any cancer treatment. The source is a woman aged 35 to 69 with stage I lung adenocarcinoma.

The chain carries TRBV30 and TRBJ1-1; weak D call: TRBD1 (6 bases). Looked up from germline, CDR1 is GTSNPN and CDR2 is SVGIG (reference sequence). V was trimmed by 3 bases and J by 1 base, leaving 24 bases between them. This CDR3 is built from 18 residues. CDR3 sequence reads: CAWSAEPQGGRGNTEAFF. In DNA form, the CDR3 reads TGTGCCTGGAGCGCAGAGCCCCAAGGGGGAAGGGGGAACACTGAAGCTTTCTTT.

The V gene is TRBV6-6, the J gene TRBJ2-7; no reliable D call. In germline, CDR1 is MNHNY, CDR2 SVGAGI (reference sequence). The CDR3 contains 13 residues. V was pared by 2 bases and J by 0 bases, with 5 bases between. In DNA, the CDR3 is TGTGCCAGCAGTTACGACGGCTCCTACGAGCAGTACTTC. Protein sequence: CASSYDGSYEQYF.

The CDR3 region has the DNA TGTGCCAGCAGTTACTCAGGCGGGGCGGGAGATCAGCCCCAGCATTTT. It codes for CASSYSGGAGDQPQHF. This chain links TRBV6-5 with TRBJ1-5; TRBD1 is a possible D gene (5 bases). Germline V gene sequence: CDR1 MNHEY, CDR2 SVGAGI. V dropped 0 bases and J dropped 5 bases, with 14 bases sitting between them. CDR3 length equals 16 residues.

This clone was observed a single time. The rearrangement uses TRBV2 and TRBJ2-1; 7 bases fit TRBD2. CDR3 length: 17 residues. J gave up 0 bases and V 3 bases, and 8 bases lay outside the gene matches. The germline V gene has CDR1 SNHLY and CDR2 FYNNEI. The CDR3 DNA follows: TGTGCCAGCAGTGAGGGTCTAGCGGATCGCTCCTACAATGAGCAGTTCTTC. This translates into CASSEGLADRSYNEQFF.

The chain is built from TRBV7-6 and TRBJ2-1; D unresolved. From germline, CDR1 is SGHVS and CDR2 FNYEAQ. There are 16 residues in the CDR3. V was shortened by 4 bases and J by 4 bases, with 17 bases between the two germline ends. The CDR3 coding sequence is TGTGCCAGCAGCTCGGAAAGCAATCCCCCGTACAATGAGCAGTTCTTC. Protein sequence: CASSSESNPPYNEQFF.

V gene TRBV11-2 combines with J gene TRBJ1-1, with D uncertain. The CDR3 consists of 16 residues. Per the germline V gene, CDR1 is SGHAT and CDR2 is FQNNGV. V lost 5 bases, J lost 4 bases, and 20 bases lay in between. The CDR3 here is CASSPRRESGLTEAFF. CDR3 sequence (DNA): TGTGCCAGCAGCCCCAGGAGGGAAAGTGGCCTCACTGAAGCTTTCTTT.

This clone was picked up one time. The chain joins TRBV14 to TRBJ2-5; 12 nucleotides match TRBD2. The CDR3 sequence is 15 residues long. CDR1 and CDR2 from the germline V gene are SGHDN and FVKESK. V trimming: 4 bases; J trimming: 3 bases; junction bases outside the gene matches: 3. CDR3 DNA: TGTGCCAGCAGCCCACGACTAGCGGGGGAAGAGACCCAGTACTTC. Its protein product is CASSPRLAGEETQYF.

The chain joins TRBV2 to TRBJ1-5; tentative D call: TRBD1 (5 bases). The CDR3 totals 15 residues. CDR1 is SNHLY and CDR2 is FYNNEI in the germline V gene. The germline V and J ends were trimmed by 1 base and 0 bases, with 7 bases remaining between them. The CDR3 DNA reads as TGTGCCAGCAGTGAAGGGGGGTATAGCAATCAGCCCCAGCATTTT. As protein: CASSEGGYSNQPQHF.

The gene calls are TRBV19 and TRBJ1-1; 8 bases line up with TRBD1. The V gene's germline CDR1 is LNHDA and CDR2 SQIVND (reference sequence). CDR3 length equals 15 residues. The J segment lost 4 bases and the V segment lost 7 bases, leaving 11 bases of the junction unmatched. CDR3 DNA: TGTGCCAGTAAGACCCAGGGGGCTTTGACCACTGAAGCTTTCTTT. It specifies CASKTQGALTTEAFF.

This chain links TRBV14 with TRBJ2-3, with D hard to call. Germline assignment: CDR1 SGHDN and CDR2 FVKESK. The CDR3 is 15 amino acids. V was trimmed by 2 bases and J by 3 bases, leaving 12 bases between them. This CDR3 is CASSQLLGLTDTQYF. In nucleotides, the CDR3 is TGTGCCAGCAGCCAACTTCTGGGTTTAACAGATACGCAGTATTTT. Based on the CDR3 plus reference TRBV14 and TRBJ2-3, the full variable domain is EAGVTQFPSHSVIEKGQTVTLRCDPISGHDNLYWYRRVMGKEIKFLLHFVKESKQDESGMPNNRFLAERTGGTYSTLKVQPAELEDSGVYFCASSQLLGLTDTQYFGPGTRLTVL.

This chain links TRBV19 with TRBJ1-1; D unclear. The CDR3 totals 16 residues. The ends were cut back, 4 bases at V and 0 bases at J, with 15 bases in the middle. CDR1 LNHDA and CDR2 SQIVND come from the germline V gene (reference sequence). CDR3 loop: CASSRFGQGMNTEAFF. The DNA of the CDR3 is TGTGCCAGTAGTAGGTTTGGCCAAGGCATGAACACTGAAGCTTTCTTT.

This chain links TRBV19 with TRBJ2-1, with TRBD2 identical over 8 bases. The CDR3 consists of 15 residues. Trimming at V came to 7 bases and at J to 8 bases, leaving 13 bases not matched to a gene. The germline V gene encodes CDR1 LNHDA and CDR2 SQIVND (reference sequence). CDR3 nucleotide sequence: TGTGCCAGTACCCCCATAGCGGGATGGGTCGATGAGCAGTTCTTC. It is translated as CASTPIAGWVDEQFF.

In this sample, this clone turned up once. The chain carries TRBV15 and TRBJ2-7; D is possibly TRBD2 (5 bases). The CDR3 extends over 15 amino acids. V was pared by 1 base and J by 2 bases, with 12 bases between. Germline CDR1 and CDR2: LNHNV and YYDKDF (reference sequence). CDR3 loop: CATSRAAGIAYEQYF. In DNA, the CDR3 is TGTGCCACCAGCAGAGCGGCGGGTATAGCCTACGAGCAGTACTTC.

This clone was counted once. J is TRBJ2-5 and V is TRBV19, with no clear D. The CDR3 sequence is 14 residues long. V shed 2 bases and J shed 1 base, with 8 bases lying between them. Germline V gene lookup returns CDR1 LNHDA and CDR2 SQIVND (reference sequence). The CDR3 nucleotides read TGTGCCAGTAGTATAATGAACAGCCAAGAGACCCAGTACTTC. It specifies CASSIMNSQETQYF.

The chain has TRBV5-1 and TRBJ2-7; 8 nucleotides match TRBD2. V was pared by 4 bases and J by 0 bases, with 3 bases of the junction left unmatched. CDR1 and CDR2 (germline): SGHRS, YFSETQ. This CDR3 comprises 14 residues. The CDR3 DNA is TGCGCCAGCAGCGGAAGCGGGAGCTCCTACGAGCAGTACTTC. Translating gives CASSGSGSSYEQYF.

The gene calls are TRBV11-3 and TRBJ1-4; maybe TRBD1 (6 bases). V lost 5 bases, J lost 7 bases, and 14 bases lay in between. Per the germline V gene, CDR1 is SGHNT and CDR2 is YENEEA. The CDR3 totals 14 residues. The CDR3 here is CASSGRGITEKLFF. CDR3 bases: TGTGCCAGCAGCGGTAGGGGGATAACTGAAAAACTGTTTTTT.

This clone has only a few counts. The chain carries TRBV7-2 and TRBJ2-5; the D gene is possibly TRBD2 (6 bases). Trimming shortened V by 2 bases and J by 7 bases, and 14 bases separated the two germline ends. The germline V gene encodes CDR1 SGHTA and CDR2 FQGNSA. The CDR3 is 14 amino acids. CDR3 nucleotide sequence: TGTGCCAGCAGCTTATTTGGGGGAGGCGGGACCCAGTACTTC. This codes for CASSLFGGGGTQYF.

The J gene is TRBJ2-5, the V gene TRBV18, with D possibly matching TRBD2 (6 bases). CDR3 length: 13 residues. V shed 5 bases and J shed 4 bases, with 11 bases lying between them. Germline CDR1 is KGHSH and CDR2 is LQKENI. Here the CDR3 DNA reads TGTGCCAGCTCAGGAGGGATCGGAGAGACCCAGTACTTC. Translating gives CASSGGIGETQYF. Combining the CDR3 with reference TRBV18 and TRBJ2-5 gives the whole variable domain NAGVMQNPRHLVRRRGQEARLRCSPMKGHSHVYWYRQLPEEGLKFMVYLQKENIIDESGMPKERFSAEFPKEGPSILRIQQVVRGDSAAYFCASSGGIGETQYFGPGTRLLVL.

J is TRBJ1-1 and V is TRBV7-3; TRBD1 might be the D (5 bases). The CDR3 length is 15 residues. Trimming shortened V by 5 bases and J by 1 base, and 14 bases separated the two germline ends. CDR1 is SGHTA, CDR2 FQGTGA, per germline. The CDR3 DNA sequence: TGTGCCAGCAGCGCCCAGGGACCCCCGAACACTGAAGCTTTCTTT. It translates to CASSAQGPPNTEAFF.